In its sample, the clone carrying this T cell receptor (beta chain) was seen a few times. As yet, its antigen is unknown. Mouse names are used for the genes. The read is 4 residues too short to cover the CDR3 end, so that end is filled in from the germline J gene. Sorting of pooled cutaneous lymph node cells was based on CD4, CD8alpha, NKG2D, NKG2ACE and other markers. These data are taken from a study of CD8+ T cells in alopecia areata. Points from the study as a whole: Possibly because of HLA-related factors, TCR sharing was less clear across patients than in mice. Greater clonality was observed in lesional scalp samples, especially alopecia totalis/universalis, versus normal scalp.

It was cDNA, reverse transcribed from extracted RNA, that served as the sequencing template. The method was immunoSEQ multiplex PCR; TCRdb's version includes in-frame clones alone and lacks a portion of them. The record shows approximately 300,000 clones for this sample, with no singletons present. V was clipped by 0 bases and J by 0 bases, with 13 bases between them. Germline lookup yields CDR1 LGHNA and CDR2 YNLKQL (reference sequence). The CDR3 consists of 17 residues. This clonotype originated in a C3H/HeJ mouse with alopecia areata. MHC haplotype: H2-k. The rearrangement links TRBV5 to TRBJ2-5; D perhaps matches TRBD2 (6 bases). Sequencing was carried out using CD4+ T cells sorted from a lymph node. The DNA read from the CDR3 is TGTGCCAGCAGCCAAGATTTCCTGGGGATTAACCAAGAC. Protein: CASSQDFLGINQD. The whole CDR3 protein is CASSQDFLGINQDTQYF.